The present entry profiles one T cell receptor (beta chain) with its context. The data stem from a study of blood T cell repertoires in COVID-19. CDR3 length equals 11 residues. Trimming stripped 1 base from V and 6 bases from J, with 4 bases between. Germline V gene lookup returns CDR1 GTSNPN and CDR2 SVGIG (reference sequence). In the authors' methods: Amplifying reference gene primers gave estimates of nucleated cell counts. Using immunoSEQ multiplex PCR, the repertoire was profiled, and TCRdb retains in-frame clones only, with some absent. That table furnishes V, J and clone size, whereas the DNA furnished D and trimming. The data contain 150,000 to 200,000 clones, around 77% of them singletons.

The sequence came from a man between 65 and 85 years old with acute or convalescent COVID-19. The V gene is TRBV30, the J gene TRBJ2-1; D not resolved. Sequencing was done on a sample of peripheral blood. The CDR3 DNA is TGTGCCTGGAGTGCCTTCAATGAGCAGTTCTTC. It yields the protein CAWSAFNEQFF.